A single sample is the source of the 23 T cell receptor beta chains below, sequenced in a study of blood T cell repertoires in COVID-19. This table comes from immunoSEQ multiplex PCR, and its TCRdb copy is limited to in-frame clones, with some not included. Of roughly 260,000 clones in the sample, about nine tenths were seen once. The specimen sequenced was peripheral blood. The source is a man in his sixties who had recovered from COVID-19.

In this sample, this clone turned up a few times. V is TRBV9 and J is TRBJ1-1; a weak D match, TRBD1 (5 bases). Per the germline V gene, CDR1 is SGDLS and CDR2 is YYNGEE. Between the trimmed V and J ends, which lost 3 bases and 4 bases, there was a span of 13 bases. This CDR3 has 14 residues. The DNA of the CDR3 is TGTGCCAGCAGCGCGGCAGGGCCAGTCACTGAAGCTTTCTTT. Amino acid sequence: CASSAAGPVTEAFF.

This chain joins TRBV5-5 and TRBJ2-1; 8 bases are a match to TRBD1. CDR1 and CDR2 from the germline V gene are SGHKS and YYEKEE (reference sequence). This CDR3 has 15 amino acids. J gave up 3 bases and V 4 bases, and 6 bases lay outside the gene matches. The CDR3 DNA reads TGTGCCAGCAGCATCCGGGACAGGATCTACAATGAGCAGTTCTTC. It codes for CASSIRDRIYNEQFF.

This chain joins TRBV5-1 and TRBJ2-7, with 15 bases aligning to TRBD2. Germline CDR1 SGHRS, CDR2 YFSETQ. J was trimmed by 1 base and V by 2 bases; bases with no gene match: 7. The CDR3 totals 18 residues. CDR3 nucleotides: TGCGCCAGCAGCTTAAGGACTAGCGGGGGGGTGAAATCCTACGAGCAGTACTTC. It specifies CASSLRTSGGVKSYEQYF.

The gene calls are TRBV7-2 and TRBJ2-5; possibly TRBD1 for D (5 bases). CDR1 SGHTA and CDR2 FQGNSA come from the germline V gene. The V and J ends lost 5 bases and 2 bases respectively, with 12 bases between them. This CDR3 spans 14 amino acids. The CDR3 loop is CASSPTQAQETQYF. The CDR3 nucleotides are TGTGCCAGCAGCCCTACACAGGCTCAAGAGACCCAGTACTTC.

The chain recombines TRBV5-5 with TRBJ1-2; the match to TRBD1 covers 10 bases. Germline-derived CDR1 and CDR2 are SGHKS and YYEKEE (reference sequence). The CDR3 length is 16 residues. Trimming at V came to 0 bases and at J to 7 bases, leaving 9 bases not matched to a gene. The CDR3 here is CASSLVGQGTRSGYTF. CDR3 DNA: TGTGCCAGCAGCTTGGTGGGACAGGGGACGAGAAGTGGCTACACCTTC.

The chain combines TRBV30 with TRBJ2-7, with D perhaps matching TRBD2 (6 bases). This CDR3 has 15 residues. CDR1 is GTSNPN and CDR2 is SVGIG in the germline V gene (reference sequence). Trimming left V 0 bases short and J 3 bases short, with 15 bases between. CDR3 DNA sequence: TGTGCCTGGAGTGTACTCCGCGGGGTAAACTACGAGCAGTACTTC. It is translated as CAWSVLRGVNYEQYF.

This clone showed up just a few times. The rearrangement links TRBV6-6 to TRBJ1-1, with 7 positions matching TRBD1. The germline V gene encodes CDR1 MNHNY and CDR2 SVGAGI (reference sequence). The CDR3 spans 16 residues. Losses at the gene ends were 5 bases for V and 1 base for J; bases not matched to a gene: 10. The CDR3 nucleotides are TGTGCCAGCAGTCGACAGGGTAACCTGGCGAACACTGAAGCTTTCTTT. This gives the protein CASSRQGNLANTEAFF.

The chain links TRBV12-3 or TRBV12-4 to TRBJ1-1; D not resolved. The CDR3 totals 13 residues. Trimming took off 7 bases at V and 6 bases at J, with 15 bases between the two ends. In DNA form, the CDR3 reads TGTGCCAGCACCCGGGGTTCCGGCCCTGAAGCTTTCTTT. Amino acid sequence: CASTRGSGPEAFF.

This chain links TRBV7-2 with TRBJ2-3; no clear D. Trimming removed 3 bases from V and 12 bases from J, with 16 bases in between. The CDR3 loop spans 13 amino acids. Germline V CDR1 and CDR2: SGHTA, FQGNSA. The CDR3 loop is CASSFGVVAEQYF. The CDR3 DNA reads TGTGCCAGCAGCTTTGGTGTCGTGGCGGAACAGTATTTT.

V and J are TRBV7-9 and TRBJ1-5, with TRBD1 matching over 12 bases. V shed 6 bases, J shed 4 bases, and the junction held 16 bases outside the gene matches. Looked up from germline, CDR1 is SEHNR and CDR2 is FQNEAQ (reference sequence). The CDR3 is 19 residues long. CDR3 sequence reads: CASSSHGTGGESGNQPQHF. The CDR3 DNA sequence: TGTGCCAGCAGTTCCCACGGGACAGGGGGCGAATCAGGGAATCAGCCCCAGCATTTT.

This chain joins TRBV7-2 and TRBJ2-3; 9 bases line up with TRBD2. The CDR3 loop spans 15 amino acids. Germline CDR1 SGHTA, CDR2 FQGNSA. Unmatched junction bases numbered 7, after V lost 6 bases and J lost 3 bases. The CDR3 DNA reads TGTGCCAGCAGATACCTAGCGGGGTTAACAGATACGCAGTATTTT. Its protein product is CASRYLAGLTDTQYF. The entire variable domain, with the rest obtained from reference TRBV7-2 and TRBJ2-3, is as follows: GAGVSQSPSNKVTEKGKDVELRCDPISGHTALYWYRQSLGQGLEFLIYFQGNSAPDKSGLPSDRFSAERTGGSVSTLTIQRTQQEDSAVYLCASRYLAGLTDTQYFGPGTRLTVL.

The gene calls are TRBV6-5 and TRBJ1-5; D perhaps matches TRBD1 (5 bases). Germline V gene lookup returns CDR1 MNHEY and CDR2 SVGAGI. The CDR3 totals 15 residues. Trimming left V 2 bases short and J 7 bases short, with 15 bases between. DNA of the CDR3: TGTGCCAGCAGTTACCTGGGCCCAGGGATACAGCCCCAGCATTTT. It encodes CASSYLGPGIQPQHF.

The gene calls are TRBV7-9 and TRBJ2-1, with 9 positions matching TRBD2. Trimming cost V 5 bases and J 1 base; bases outside gene matches: 6. CDR3 length equals 16 residues. The V gene's germline CDR1 is SEHNR and CDR2 FQNEAQ (reference sequence). The CDR3 loop is CASSALAGPSYNEQFF. The CDR3 DNA reads TGTGCCAGCAGCGCGCTAGCGGGGCCATCCTACAATGAGCAGTTCTTC.

This chain's CDR3 is CASTGQGLGTYEQYF. CDR3 coding DNA: TGTGCCAGCACGGGACAGGGCTTAGGGACCTACGAGCAGTACTTC. The V call is TRBV7-6, the J call TRBJ2-7; 9 nucleotides align to TRBD1. After removal of 7 bases from V and 2 bases from J, the junction contained 9 bases not matched to a gene. The germline CDR1 and CDR2 sequences are SGHVS and FNYEAQ. The CDR3 spans 15 residues. The whole variable domain, filled in from reference TRBV7-6 and TRBJ2-7, reads GAGVSQSPRYKVTKRGQDVALRCDPISGHVSLYWYRQALGQGPEFLTYFNYEAQQDKSGLPNDRFSAERPEGSISTLTIQRTEQRDSAMYRCASTGQGLGTYEQYFGPGTRLTVT.

This chain joins TRBV6-5 and TRBJ1-2, with 7 bases matching TRBD1. The CDR3 loop spans 14 amino acids. With V trimmed by 6 bases and J by 7 bases, 11 bases remained unmatched. Germline V gene lookup returns CDR1 MNHEY and CDR2 SVGAGI. The DNA of the CDR3 is TGTGCCAGCAGCCCACACGGGCAGGGGGGTGGCTACACCTTC. Its translation is CASSPHGQGGGYTF.

DNA of the CDR3: TGTGCCAGCAGCGTAAGTAGTAGCGGTGAGAACACCGGGGAGCTGTTTTTT. Its protein is CASSVSSSGENTGELFF. J is TRBJ2-2 and V is TRBV9, with D tentatively TRBD2 (6 bases). This CDR3 has 17 residues. Trimming stripped 1 base from V and 1 base from J, with 14 bases between. Germline loops: CDR1 SGDLS, CDR2 YYNGEE.

The chain combines TRBV9 with TRBJ1-3, with 7 bases matching TRBD1. The CDR3 is made up of 16 amino acids. Trimming cost V 5 bases and J 2 bases; bases outside gene matches: 10. Germline loops: CDR1 SGDLS, CDR2 YYNGEE. CDR3 DNA: TGTGCCAGCAGAGACCTGACAGGGACTCCTGGAAACACCATATATTTT. Translating it yields CASRDLTGTPGNTIYF.

The count of this clone is one. The CDR3 DNA is TGCAGCGTTCGAGACGGGGTTAACAATGAGCAGTTCTTC. Its protein product is CSVRDGVNNEQFF. V and J are TRBV29-1 and TRBJ2-1, with D perhaps TRBD2 (5 bases). V was trimmed by 5 bases and J by 5 bases, leaving 13 bases between them. Germline V CDR1 and CDR2: SQVTM, ANQGSEA. The CDR3 totals 13 residues.

The V and J genes are TRBV2 and TRBJ2-3; a weak D match, TRBD2 (7 bases). V was clipped by 6 bases and J by 0 bases, with 13 bases between them. This CDR3 is 15 amino acids long. Per the germline V gene, CDR1 is SNHLY and CDR2 is FYNNEI. CDR3 in DNA: TGTGCCAGCAGGAACGAGGGGGGGAGCACAGATACGCAGTATTTT. Translating it yields CASRNEGGSTDTQYF.

This clone was counted once. The V and J genes are TRBV5-6 and TRBJ1-4; 8 nucleotides line up with TRBD1. In germline, CDR1 is SGHDT, CDR2 YYEEEE. The CDR3 covers 15 residues. The V segment lost 6 bases and the J segment 2 bases; nucleotides outside the gene matches: 6. The CDR3 sequence: CASIQGVATNEKLFF. The CDR3 nucleotides read TGTGCCAGCATACAGGGGGTAGCTACTAATGAAAAACTGTTTTTT.

The chain employs TRBV14 and TRBJ2-2, with a weak D call TRBD1 (5 bases). The CDR3 is made up of 15 amino acids. V lost 4 bases, J lost 4 bases, and 13 bases lay in between. Germline values: CDR1 SGHDN, CDR2 FVKESK. The CDR3 sequence: CASSPKGRRTGELFF. The CDR3 region has the DNA TGTGCCAGCAGCCCCAAGGGGCGGCGCACCGGGGAGCTGTTTTTT.

This chain joins TRBV5-6 and TRBJ2-7, with D possibly being TRBD2 (6 bases). Germline V gene data show CDR1 as SGHDT and CDR2 as YYEEEE. V was pared by 6 bases and J by 2 bases, with 18 bases between. This CDR3 comprises 15 residues. Here the CDR3 DNA reads TGTGCCAGCATATCGGTGCTCGGGGGAGCCTACGAGCAGTACTTC. Translation: CASISVLGGAYEQYF.

The chain has TRBV6-1 and TRBJ1-5; weak D call: TRBD1 (6 bases). The CDR3 is 14 amino acids. The germline V and J ends were trimmed by 3 bases and 7 bases, with 13 bases remaining between them. Germline CDR1 is MNHNS and CDR2 is SASEGT. This chain's CDR3 is CASSDIQGWQPQHF. The CDR3 DNA reads TGTGCCAGCAGTGACATACAGGGTTGGCAGCCCCAGCATTTT.